Each of the 30 T cell receptor beta chains below was sequenced from the same sample in a study of blood T cells in healthy people across ages. It was with a sample-barcoded 5' primer and a J-beta primer mix that a second PCR of roughly 7 to 12 cycles was run. TCRdb processed the 5' RACE reads anew with MiXCR; each CDR3 protein has one entry. The sample shows 1 million to 1.2 million distinct CDR3 sequences, roughly two fifths of them seen only once. Specimen: blood. The receptors come from a man aged 18 to 35 in good health.

The genes are TRBV2 and TRBJ2-1; no clear D gene. The J call may be faulty, since TRBJ2-7 better matches the DNA end. Germline V gives CDR1 SNHLY, CDR2 FYNNEI. This CDR3 is built from 15 residues. In DNA form, the CDR3 reads TGTGCCAGCAGTGAACGGGCGGTGTCCTACAATGAGCAGTACTTC. Its translation: CASSERAVSYNEQYF.

CDR3 residues: CASSQQQGSSYNEQFF. The CDR3 DNA is TGTGCCAGCAGCCAGCAACAGGGGAGCTCCTACAATGAGCAGTTCTTC. The chain is built from TRBV4-2 and TRBJ2-1; 7 positions agree with TRBD1. Germline V CDR1 and CDR2: LGHNA, YNFKEQ. Trimming cost V 3 bases and J 0 bases; bases outside gene matches: 5. The CDR3 extends over 16 amino acids.

The chain has TRBV10-3 and TRBJ2-5; D is possibly TRBD2 (5 bases). Germline CDR1 and CDR2: ENHRY and SYGVKD. This CDR3 has 15 amino acids. V shed 2 bases and J shed 0 bases, with 10 bases lying between them. CDR3 residues: CAISEGRGYQETQYF. In nucleotides, the CDR3 is TGTGCCATCAGTGAGGGAAGAGGGTACCAAGAGACCCAGTACTTC.

The chain has TRBV5-1 and TRBJ1-1, with D hard to call. V gave up 7 bases and J gave up 4 bases, with 14 bases separating them. Germline CDR1 is SGHRS and CDR2 is YFSETQ. The CDR3 spans 13 residues. The DNA for the CDR3 is TGCGCCAGCGGGGAAGGGAGGAGCACTGAAGCTTTCTTT. It codes for CASGEGRSTEAFF.

This clonotype was detected a few times. The J gene is TRBJ1-2, the V gene TRBV7-6; D unclear. Trimming stripped 5 bases from V and 4 bases from J, with 20 bases between. This CDR3 spans 16 amino acids. Germline-derived CDR1 and CDR2 are SGHVS and FNYEAQ. CDR3 residues: CASSPLRASVGYGYTF. The CDR3 DNA reads TGTGCCAGCAGCCCCCTACGGGCCTCGGTGGGCTATGGCTACACCTTC.

The CDR3 is CASSPTGRGSGNTIYF. The CDR3 DNA follows: TGTGCCAGCAGCCCAACGGGTAGGGGGTCTGGAAACACCATATATTTT. This rearrangement joins TRBV13 to TRBJ1-3; TRBD1 is a possible D gene (6 bases). There are 16 residues in the CDR3. CDR1 PRHDT and CDR2 FYEKMQ come from the germline V gene (reference sequence). The germline V and J ends were trimmed by 5 bases and 1 base, with 15 bases remaining between them.

Ten or more counts support this clonotype. The V and J genes are TRBV10-3 and TRBJ2-3; TRBD1 might be the D (6 bases). The CDR3 consists of 14 residues. Germline CDR1 is ENHRY and CDR2 is SYGVKD. V lost 6 bases to trimming and J lost 0 bases, with 10 bases between them. For the CDR3, the DNA is TGTGCCATCAGGGGGGCGTTTAGCACAGATACGCAGTATTTT. This codes for CAIRGAFSTDTQYF.

The chain recombines TRBV7-2 with TRBJ2-1; 9 nucleotides agree with TRBD1. CDR1 and CDR2 from the germline V gene are SGHTA and FQGNSA. CDR3 length: 16 amino acids. Trimming took 5 bases from V and 0 from J; bases not matched to a gene: 5. The CDR3 loop reads CASSILQGASYNEQFF. Here the CDR3 DNA reads TGTGCCAGCAGCATCTTACAGGGGGCCTCCTACAATGAGCAGTTCTTC.

V gene TRBV5-1 combines with J gene TRBJ2-7; D may match TRBD1 or TRBD2 (5 bases each). Germline CDR1 SGHRS, CDR2 YFSETQ. The CDR3 is made up of 15 amino acids. Trimming took 0 bases from V and 4 from J, leaving 14 bases between them. Written as DNA, the CDR3 is TGCGCCAGCAGCTTGGGGGACCGGAGACCTTACGAGCAGTACTTC. It codes for CASSLGDRRPYEQYF.

The table lists this clonotype with a few counts. The gene calls are TRBV4-3 and TRBJ2-5, with D possibly TRBD1 on 5 matching bases. This CDR3 has 15 amino acids. Deletions cut 0 bases from V and 5 bases from J, with 13 bases between. Germline CDR1 LGHNA, CDR2 YSLEER. The CDR3 reads CASSQDFAGSETQYF. CDR3 DNA: TGCGCCAGCAGCCAAGATTTCGCAGGGTCGGAGACCCAGTACTTC.

This clonotype was counted at least ten times. This sequence joins TRBV20-1 and TRBJ1-2; 7 bases align to TRBD1. The V and J ends lost 4 bases and 2 bases, in that order; junction bases with no gene match: 10. Germline V CDR1 and CDR2: DFQATT, SNEGSKA (reference sequence). This CDR3 is 15 amino acids long. DNA of the CDR3: TGCAGTGCTACTCCTTTGAGGGGGCGCAACTATGGCTACACCTTC. Protein product: CSATPLRGRNYGYTF.

The genes are TRBV6-2 or TRBV6-3 and TRBJ2-7; unclear D gene. This CDR3 is 15 amino acids long. Trimming left V 2 bases short and J 2 bases short, with 13 bases between. The germline gives CDR1 MNHEY, CDR2 SVGEGT. The CDR3 DNA reads TGTGCCAGCAGTTACAAGGTTGGGGATGCCTACGAGCAGTACTTC. It translates to CASSYKVGDAYEQYF.

This clonotype was found a few times. V and J are TRBV6-5 and TRBJ2-7; TRBD1 is a possible D gene (6 bases). Germline values: CDR1 MNHEY, CDR2 SVGAGI. The CDR3 loop spans 14 amino acids. Trimming stripped 7 bases from V and 1 base from J, with 14 bases between. CDR3 sequence: CASNSDRGSYEQYF. CDR3 nucleotide sequence: TGTGCCAGCAATAGCGATAGGGGGTCCTACGAGCAGTACTTC.

The CDR3 reads CSARAGQGYEQFF. CDR3 bases: TGCAGTGCTAGAGCAGGACAGGGCTATGAGCAGTTCTTC. This chain joins TRBV20-1 and TRBJ2-1; 8 bases line up with TRBD1. There are 13 residues in the CDR3. The germline V gene encodes CDR1 DFQATT and CDR2 SNEGSKA (reference sequence). V trimming: 1 base; J trimming: 8 bases; junction bases outside the gene matches: 4.

This clonotype was found many times. J is TRBJ1-5 and V is TRBV20-1; 7 nucleotides agree with TRBD1. From germline, CDR1 is DFQATT and CDR2 SNEGSKA (reference sequence). V shed 5 bases, J shed 6 bases, and the junction held 7 bases outside the gene matches. The CDR3 consists of 13 residues. The chain's CDR3 is CSAGQGGGQPQHF. The CDR3 nucleotides read TGCAGTGCTGGCCAGGGGGGTGGTCAGCCCCAGCATTTT.

This clonotype was recorded many times. This chain connects TRBV20-1 to TRBJ2-3, with a tentative D call TRBD1 (5 bases). This CDR3 has 14 amino acids. The ends were cut back, 1 base at V and 2 bases at J, with 10 bases in the middle. Germline-derived CDR1 and CDR2 are DFQATT and SNEGSKA (reference sequence). The CDR3 DNA reads as TGCAGTGCTAGAGGCCCACAGGTCACAGATACGCAGTATTTT. Its translation: CSARGPQVTDTQYF.

This sequence joins TRBV5-1 and TRBJ2-3; possibly TRBD1 for D (6 bases). The CDR3 covers 17 residues. Trimming left V 3 bases short and J 2 bases short, with 19 bases between. Germline loops: CDR1 SGHRS, CDR2 YFSETQ. The DNA for the CDR3 is TGCGCCAGCAGCTCCTTCCGGACAGACCTCAACACAGATACGCAGTATTTT. Amino acids: CASSSFRTDLNTDTQYF.

CDR3 DNA sequence: TGCAGCGTTGAAATTCCCGCGGACAGCCTATCTGAAGCTTTCTTT. Translating gives CSVEIPADSLSEAFF. This chain uses TRBV29-1 with TRBJ1-1; tentatively, D is TRBD1 (6 bases). The V end lost 2 bases, the J end lost 6 bases, and 19 bases lay between the germline ends. The germline CDR1 and CDR2 sequences are SQVTM and ANQGSEA. The CDR3 runs 15 residues.

V usage is TRBV7-2 and J usage is TRBJ1-4; 7 bases are shared with TRBD1. The germline V gene has CDR1 SGHTA and CDR2 FQGNSA. V was pared by 5 bases and J by 8 bases, with 8 bases of the junction left unmatched. This CDR3 comprises 14 residues. DNA of the CDR3: TGTGCCAGCAGCCCTCGGGACAGCCAAGAAAAACTGTTTTTT. It codes for CASSPRDSQEKLFF.

The V gene is TRBV4-1, the J gene TRBJ2-5; 7 bases map to TRBD1. The J call may be incorrect, as the DNA end agrees better with TRBJ2-7. The CDR3 runs 16 residues. Germline V lookup: CDR1 MGHRA, CDR2 YSYEKL. CDR3 DNA: TGCGCCAGCAGCCACGAGACAGGGTCTTCCGTTAACGAGCAGTACTTC. It translates to CASSHETGSSVNEQYF.

J is TRBJ1-2 and V is TRBV29-1; no clear D gene. V gave up 4 bases and J gave up 8 bases, with 17 bases separating them. Germline V gives CDR1 SQVTM, CDR2 ANQGSEA. The CDR3 covers 13 residues. This chain's CDR3 is CSVVLEGGGGYTF. CDR3 sequence (DNA): TGCAGCGTTGTACTGGAGGGAGGTGGCGGCTACACCTTC.

The rearrangement uses TRBV6-2 or TRBV6-3 and TRBJ2-1, with TRBD1 matching over 9 bases. The CDR3 has 16 amino acids. Looked up from germline, CDR1 is MNHEY and CDR2 is SVGEGT. The V gene end was trimmed by 6 bases and the J gene end by 2 bases; junction bases not matched to a gene: 8. The CDR3 protein is CASSGQGRSPYNEQFF. The CDR3 DNA reads as TGTGCCAGCAGCGGACAGGGGCGGTCCCCCTACAATGAGCAGTTCTTC.

The sample holds a few counts of this clonotype. The chain employs TRBV20-1 and TRBJ1-1; D is possibly TRBD1 (6 bases). The V end lost 5 bases, the J end lost 3 bases, and 16 bases lay between the germline ends. Germline CDR1 reads DFQATT; CDR2 reads SNEGSKA (reference sequence). The CDR3 has 14 residues. The CDR3 protein is CSAAQGSGHTEAFF. DNA of the CDR3: TGCAGTGCTGCTCAGGGGAGCGGGCACACTGAAGCTTTCTTT.

The chain carries TRBV30 and TRBJ1-1, with a tentative D call TRBD1 (5 bases). Looked up from germline, CDR1 is GTSNPN and CDR2 is SVGIG (reference sequence). CDR3 length: 12 residues. The ends were cut back, 3 bases at V and 7 bases at J, with 12 bases in the middle. CDR3 in DNA: TGTGCCTGGAGCCCTGGGGGATGTGAAGCTTTCTTT. This encodes CAWSPGGCEAFF.

The V call is TRBV6-2 or TRBV6-3, the J call TRBJ2-7; 7 positions match TRBD1. The CDR3 sequence is 14 residues long. Germline-derived CDR1 and CDR2 are MNHEY and SVGEGT. Germline trimming cut 4 bases from V and 3 bases from J; bases unmatched to any gene: 6. CDR3 sequence: CASSSRRDSYEQYF. CDR3 nucleotide sequence: TGTGCCAGCAGTTCGCGCCGGGACAGCTACGAGCAGTACTTC.

The chain employs TRBV29-1 and TRBJ1-4, with D possibly matching TRBD1 (5 bases). The CDR3 spans 13 residues. In germline, CDR1 is SQVTM, CDR2 ANQGSEA. With 4 bases removed from V and 8 bases from J, the gap between germline ends came to 14 bases. The CDR3 sequence is CSVGGFDMEKLFF. The CDR3 DNA reads as TGCAGCGTTGGGGGCTTCGACATGGAAAAACTGTTTTTT.

This clonotype appeared a few times. The CDR3 spells CASSLNPSGGSSTDTQYF. The CDR3 DNA follows: TGTGCCAGCAGCTTAAACCCCTCGGGGGGAAGTAGCACAGATACGCAGTATTTT. This chain connects TRBV13 to TRBJ2-3; 7 nucleotides line up with TRBD2. Germline V gene data show CDR1 as PRHDT and CDR2 as FYEKMQ (reference sequence). The CDR3 spans 18 residues. The V and J ends lost 2 bases and 0 bases, in that order; junction bases with no gene match: 11.

V gene TRBV12-5 combines with J gene TRBJ2-1, with 8 bases lining up with TRBD2. V dropped 2 bases and J dropped 2; count of bases not matched to a gene: 5. Looked up from germline, CDR1 is LGHNT and CDR2 is FRNRAP. The CDR3 runs 16 residues. CDR3 sequence reads: CASGLTGGSPYNEQFF. The CDR3 DNA is TGTGCTAGTGGTTTGACGGGAGGGAGTCCCTACAATGAGCAGTTCTTC.

This sequence joins TRBV7-2 and TRBJ1-6; unclear D gene. Germline V gene sequence: CDR1 SGHTA, CDR2 FQGNSA. The V end lost 5 bases, the J end lost 5 bases, and 13 bases lay between the germline ends. The CDR3 contains 15 residues. CDR3 amino acids: CASSPFVPDNSPLHF. The CDR3 nucleotides are TGTGCCAGCAGCCCATTTGTGCCCGATAATTCACCCCTCCACTTT. The full variable domain, in which reference TRBV7-2 and TRBJ1-6 provide the parts outside the CDR3, is GAGVSQSPSNKVTEKGKDVELRCDPISGHTALYWYRQSLGQGLEFLIYFQGNSAPDKSGLPSDRFSAERTGGSVSTLTIQRTQQEDSAVYLCASSPFVPDNSPLHFGNGTRLTVT.

The chain carries TRBV9 and TRBJ2-1; D is undetermined. CDR1 and CDR2 (germline): SGDLS, YYNGEE. V was pared by 3 bases and J by 5 bases, with 9 bases between. The CDR3 extends over 13 amino acids. In nucleotides, the CDR3 is TGTGCCAGCAGCGCCGAATGGAACAATGAGCAGTTCTTC. Translated: CASSAEWNNEQFF.